This T cell receptor beta chain appears in the sequencing data of a study of T cell responses to AZD1222 COVID-19 vaccine. At the level of the study: The study pooled second doses at about 4 or about 12 weeks. The study's findings and limits: Along spike, vaccine-associated CD4 TCRs were found throughout, with dominance at 160-218 and 743-854.

The table lists this clone with a count of one. Its cognate antigen is unknown. This CDR3 has 12 residues. Per the germline V gene, CDR1 is MDHEN and CDR2 is SYDVKM. V was clipped by 6 bases and J by 4 bases, with 10 bases between them. Data came from immunoSEQ multiplex PCR; TCRdb stores just in-frame clones and leaves some out. The profile shows some 120,000 clones, over 75% of them singletons. This sequence joins TRBV28 and TRBJ2-7; unclear D gene. The TCR originated in an adult in good health. The source was peripheral blood, collected on day 0 of AZD1222 vaccination. The DNA of the CDR3 is TGTGCCAGCAGCCCGGACCTTTACGAGCAGTACTTC. Its protein is CASSPDLYEQYF.